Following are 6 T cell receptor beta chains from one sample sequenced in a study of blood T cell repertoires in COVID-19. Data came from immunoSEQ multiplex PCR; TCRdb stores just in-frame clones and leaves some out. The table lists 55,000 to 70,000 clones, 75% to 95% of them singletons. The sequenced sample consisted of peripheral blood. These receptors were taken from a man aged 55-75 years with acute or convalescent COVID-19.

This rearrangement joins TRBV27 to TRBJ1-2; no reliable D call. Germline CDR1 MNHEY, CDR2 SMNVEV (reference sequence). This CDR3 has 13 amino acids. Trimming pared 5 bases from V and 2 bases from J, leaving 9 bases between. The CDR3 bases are TGTGCCAGCAGTCGCGGGCCCAACTATGGCTACACCTTC. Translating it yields CASSRGPNYGYTF.

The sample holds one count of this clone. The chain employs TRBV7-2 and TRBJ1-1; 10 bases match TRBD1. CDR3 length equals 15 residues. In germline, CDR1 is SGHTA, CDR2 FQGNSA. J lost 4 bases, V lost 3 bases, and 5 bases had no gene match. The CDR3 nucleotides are TGTGCCAGCAGCTTGACAGGGGGCTCGACCACTGAAGCTTTCTTT. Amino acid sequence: CASSLTGGSTTEAFF. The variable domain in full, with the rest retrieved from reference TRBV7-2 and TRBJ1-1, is GAGVSQSPSNKVTEKGKDVELRCDPISGHTALYWYRQSLGQGLEFLIYFQGNSAPDKSGLPSDRFSAERTGGSVSTLTIQRTQQEDSAVYLCASSLTGGSTTEAFFGQGTRLTVV.

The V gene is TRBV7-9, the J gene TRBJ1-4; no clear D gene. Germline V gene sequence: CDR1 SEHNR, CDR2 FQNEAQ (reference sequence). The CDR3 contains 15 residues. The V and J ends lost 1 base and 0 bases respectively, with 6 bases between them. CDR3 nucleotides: TGTGCCAGCAGCTTAGGAGGCACAACTAATGAAAAACTGTTTTTT. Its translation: CASSLGGTTNEKLFF.

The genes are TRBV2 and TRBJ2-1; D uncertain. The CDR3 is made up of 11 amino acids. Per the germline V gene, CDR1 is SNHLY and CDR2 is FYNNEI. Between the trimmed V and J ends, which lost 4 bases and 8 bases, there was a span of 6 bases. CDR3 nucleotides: TGTGCCAGCAGTGCATGGCATGAGCAGTTCTTC. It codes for CASSAWHEQFF.

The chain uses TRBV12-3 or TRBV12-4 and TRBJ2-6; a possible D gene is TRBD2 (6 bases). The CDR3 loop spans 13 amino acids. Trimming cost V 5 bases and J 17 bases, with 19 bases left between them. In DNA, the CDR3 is TGTGCCAGCAGTCGCACGGACAATTGGAGGGTGACTTTC. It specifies CASSRTDNWRVTF.

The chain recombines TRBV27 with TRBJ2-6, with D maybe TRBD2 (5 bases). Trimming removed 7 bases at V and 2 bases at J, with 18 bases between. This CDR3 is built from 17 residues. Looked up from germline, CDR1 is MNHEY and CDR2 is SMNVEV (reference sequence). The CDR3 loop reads CASKKDFQETGANVLTF. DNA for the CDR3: TGTGCCAGCAAGAAGGACTTCCAAGAGACTGGGGCCAACGTCCTGACTTTC.